The 11 T cell receptor beta chains presented below share a single source sample, sequenced in a study of regulatory T cells in long-lasting Graves disease. Indicated time point: persistent/refractory GD, antithyroid drugs over 5 years with positive TRAb. RNA isolated from PBMCs was used to make the TCR library. CDR3 regions were amplified by Arm-PCR using iRepertoire HTBI primers to build TCR beta libraries. TCRdb independently ran MiXCR on the multiplex PCR reads; one entry per CDR3 protein. The table includes 350,000 to 500,000 distinct CDR3 sequences, roughly a fifth detected once. The sample consisted of peripheral blood mononuclear cells (PBMCs), taken when the disease was refractory, from a patient treated with antithyroid drugs. All receptors come from a female donor with Graves disease.

The rearrangement uses TRBV20-1 and TRBJ2-3; D is perhaps TRBD2 (6 bases). V was cut by 2 bases and J by 6 bases, with 24 bases left in between. This CDR3 has 17 amino acids. From germline, CDR1 is DFQATT and CDR2 SNEGSKA (reference sequence). Here the CDR3 DNA reads TGCAGTGCTAGACTAGCGCAAATAAACCAGCTTGTCGATACGCAGTATTTT. This gives the protein CSARLAQINQLVDTQYF.

Concerning this clonotype itself: Being one base from a much bigger clone, this may be a read error. As the CDR3 is not closed by the conserved phenylalanine or tryptophan, this likely results from a read error. The chain is built from TRBV27 and TRBJ1-2, with TRBD1 matching 10 bases. Trimming removed 6 bases from V and 8 bases from J; junction bases left unmatched: 6. Germline V gene data show CDR1 as MNHEY and CDR2 as SMNVEV (reference sequence). This CDR3 comprises 13 residues. CDR3 sequence (DNA): TGTGCCAGCAGCCCGGGACAGGGGAAAGGCTACACCCTC. Protein: CASSPGQGKGYTL.

This clonotype appeared a few times. This chain uses TRBV28 with TRBJ2-1, with TRBD1 matching 8 bases. CDR1 MDHEN and CDR2 SYDVKM come from the germline V gene. This CDR3 spans 17 amino acids. V lost 4 bases and J lost 9; bases outside the gene matches: 17. CDR3 nucleotide sequence: TGTGCCAGCAGTTCACACCAGGGGGCTTACCAACCGTTTGAGCAGTTCTTC. Encoded protein: CASSSHQGAYQPFEQFF.

The chain couples TRBV2 to TRBJ2-5; 10 nucleotides agree with TRBD2. The CDR3 is made up of 15 amino acids. Looked up from germline, CDR1 is SNHLY and CDR2 is FYNNEI. V lost 2 bases and J lost 5; bases outside the gene matches: 5. DNA for the CDR3: TGTGCCAGCAGTGAACCTACTAGCGGGAAGGAGACCCAGTACTTC. This sequence encodes CASSEPTSGKETQYF.

This clonotype has a count of ten or more. The junction departs from germline at one end; a sequencing error may be responsible. The J gene is TRBJ1-1, the V gene TRBV20-1; maybe TRBD1 (5 bases). CDR3 size: 10 residues. Germline V lookup: CDR1 DFQATT, CDR2 SNEGSKA (reference sequence). CDR3 protein: CSARDTRDVW. The CDR3, as DNA: TGCAGTGCTAGAGACACCCGGGACGTTTGG.

V is TRBV9 and J is TRBJ2-1; 9 nucleotides align to TRBD1. CDR1 is SGDLS, CDR2 YYNGEE, per germline. The CDR3 is 15 amino acids. V dropped 0 bases and J dropped 7; count of bases not matched to a gene: 5. DNA of the CDR3: TGTGCCAGCAGCGTAGCTAGGACAGGGGTAAATGAGCAGTTCTTC. Residues: CASSVARTGVNEQFF.

The sample holds a few counts of this clonotype. The gene calls are TRBV6-1 and TRBJ2-2; 7 nucleotides agree with TRBD1. This CDR3 is built from 15 residues. The germline gives CDR1 MNHNS, CDR2 SASEGT. The trim removed 4 bases at V and 3 bases at J, leaving 5 bases unmatched. DNA for the CDR3: TGTGCCAGCAGTGTACAGGGGTCGGACACCGGGGAGCTGTTTTTT. Translation: CASSVQGSDTGELFF.

This chain joins TRBV3-1 and TRBJ2-2; TRBD2 aligns across 7 bases. V dropped 0 bases and J dropped 4; count of bases not matched to a gene: 8. This CDR3 has 17 amino acids. CDR1 is LGHDT and CDR2 is YNNKEL in the germline V gene (reference sequence). The CDR3 DNA is TGTGCCAGCAGCCAAGATCAAGGACTAGGCGGCACCGGGGAGCTGTTTTTT. It specifies CASSQDQGLGGTGELFF. The complete variable domain, with remaining parts taken from reference TRBV3-1 and TRBJ2-2, reads DTAVSQTPKYLVTQMGNDKSIKCEQNLGHDTMYWYKQDSKKFLKIMFSYNNKELIINETVPNRFSPKSPDKAHLNLHINSLELGDSAVYFCASSQDQGLGGTGELFFGEGSRLTVL.

V and J are TRBV20-1 and TRBJ2-3, with 7 bases fitting TRBD1. The CDR3 has 13 amino acids. The junction had 5 bases not matched to a gene; V was cut back by 2 bases and J by 6 bases. Germline CDR1 and CDR2: DFQATT and SNEGSKA (reference sequence). The DNA for the CDR3 is TGCAGTGCTAGATACAGGGGCAGGGATACGCAGTATTTT. Translating gives CSARYRGRDTQYF.

The chain joins TRBV29-1 to TRBJ2-1; the match to TRBD2 covers 7 bases. The V gene end was trimmed by 5 bases and the J gene end by 4 bases; junction bases not matched to a gene: 11. Germline assignment: CDR1 SQVTM and CDR2 ANQGSEA. The CDR3 contains 15 residues. Here the CDR3 DNA reads TGCAGCGTTCGGGAGCGGGAAGGGGTATACAATGAGCAGTTCTTC. Its translation: CSVREREGVYNEQFF.

The sample holds one count of this clonotype. The chain joins TRBV28 to TRBJ2-1; 12 bases agree with TRBD2. This CDR3 contains 16 residues. V was clipped by 1 base and J by 4 bases; unmatched bases: 2. Germline V gene sequence: CDR1 MDHEN, CDR2 SYDVKM. In DNA, the CDR3 is TGTGCCAGCAGTTTATTGACTAGCGGGAGTTACAATGAGCAGTTCTTC. It codes for CASSLLTSGSYNEQFF.